This T cell receptor (beta chain) came from a study of blood T cell repertoires in COVID-19. Study overall: Sample material is recorded as cDNA or gDNA derived from T cells, B-cell-depleted T cells, or PBMCs.

Per the authors' pipeline: Estimated nucleated cell counts came from reference gene primer amplification. This table comes from immunoSEQ multiplex PCR, and its TCRdb copy is limited to in-frame clones, with some not included. Clonal size and the V and J genes are those of that table, whereas D and trimming came from the DNA. The sample yields around 90,000 clones, about nine tenths seen once. This CDR3 spans 16 amino acids. Germline V gene data show CDR1 as MNHNY and CDR2 as SVGAGI (reference sequence). V shed 4 bases and J 0 bases; nucleotides not matched to a gene: 5. Material for sequencing was peripheral blood. The chain employs TRBV6-6 and TRBJ1-2; 10 nucleotides match TRBD1. This clonotype was obtained from a male donor with acute or convalescent COVID-19. The CDR3 spells CASSSGTGVPNYGYTF. CDR3 in DNA: TGTGCCAGCAGTTCCGGGACAGGGGTCCCTAACTATGGCTACACCTTC.